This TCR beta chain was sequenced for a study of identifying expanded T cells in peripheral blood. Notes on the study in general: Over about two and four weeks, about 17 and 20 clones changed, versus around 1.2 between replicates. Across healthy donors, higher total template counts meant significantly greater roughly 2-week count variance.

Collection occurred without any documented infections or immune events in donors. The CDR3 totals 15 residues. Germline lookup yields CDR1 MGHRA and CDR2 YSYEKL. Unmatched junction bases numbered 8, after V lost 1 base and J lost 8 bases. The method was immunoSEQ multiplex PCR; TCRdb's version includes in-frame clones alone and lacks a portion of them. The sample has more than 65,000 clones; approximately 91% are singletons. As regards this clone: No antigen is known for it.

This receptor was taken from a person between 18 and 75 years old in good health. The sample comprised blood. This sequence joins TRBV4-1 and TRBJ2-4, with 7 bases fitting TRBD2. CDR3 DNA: TGCGCCAGCAGCCAAGGACTAGCTGGGGATGACATTCAGTACTTC. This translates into CASSQGLAGDDIQYF.